This T cell receptor beta chain was captured in a study of OX40 agonist ivuxolimab in advanced cancers. For the study at large: It was ivuxolimab, an agonistic anti-OX40 (CD134) antibody, that patients were treated with. It was permissible to have had prior anti-PD-1, anti-PD-L1 or anti-CTLA-4 therapy, and approximately 40% had some.

The study, taken as a whole, reports: The antigen specificity of the peripheral T cells (those that were expanded) was not determined. Low normalized T-cell clonal expansion also characterized some of the nonresponders.

CDR3 length: 17 amino acids. CDR1 MNHNS and CDR2 SASEGT come from the germline V gene. The V gene lost 1 base and the J gene lost 0 bases, with 14 bases spanning the gap. For this clone: What it binds is not known.

The protocol was immunoSEQ multiplex PCR, while the TCRdb copy is restricted to in-frame clones and leaves out a portion. The sample includes more than 85,000 clones, roughly 85% of them seen just once. The rearrangement links TRBV6-1 to TRBJ2-3; D might be TRBD1 or TRBD2, each matching 5 bases. The sequencing used CD4+ or CD8+ T cells sorted from blood, collected in a trial of the OX40 agonist ivuxolimab. This receptor was taken from an adult with an advanced solid tumor such as melanoma, head and neck, liver or kidney cancer. The CDR3 is CASSEGGAALSTDTQYF. As DNA, the CDR3 is TGTGCCAGCAGTGAAGGAGGGGCGGCCCTGAGCACAGATACGCAGTATTTT.